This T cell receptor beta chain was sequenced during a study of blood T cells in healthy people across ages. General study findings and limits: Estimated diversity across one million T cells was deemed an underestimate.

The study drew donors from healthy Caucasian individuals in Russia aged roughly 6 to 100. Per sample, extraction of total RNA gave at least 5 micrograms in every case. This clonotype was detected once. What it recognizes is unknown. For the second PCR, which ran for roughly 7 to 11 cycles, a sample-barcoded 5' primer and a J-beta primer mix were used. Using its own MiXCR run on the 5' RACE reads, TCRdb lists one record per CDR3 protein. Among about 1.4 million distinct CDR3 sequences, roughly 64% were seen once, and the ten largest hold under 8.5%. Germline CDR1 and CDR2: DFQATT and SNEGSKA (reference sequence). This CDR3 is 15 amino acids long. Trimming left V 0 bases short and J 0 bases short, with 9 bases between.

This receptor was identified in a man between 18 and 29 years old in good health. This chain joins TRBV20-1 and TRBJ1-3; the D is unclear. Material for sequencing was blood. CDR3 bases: TGCAGTGCTAGAGATCGCCCGTACTCTGGAAACACCATATATTTT. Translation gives CSARDRPYSGNTIYF.